At least ten counts were recorded for the clone carrying this TCR beta chain. After removal of 6 bases from V and 0 bases from J, the junction contained 11 bases not matched to a gene. There are 16 residues in the CDR3. Germline loops: CDR1 MNHNS, CDR2 SASEGT. Within the library, unique molecular identifiers were attached to each individual cDNA molecule. Per the original methods: Between about 23,224 and 700,000 TCRs appeared in each sample, and the median stood at around 92,000. TCRdb re-called the RACE reads through MiXCR, storing one row per CDR3 protein. The V and J calls reflect TCRdb's pipeline rather than the authors' work. Of approximately 84,000 distinct CDR3 sequences listed, under 10% are singletons. This specimen comes from a study of human T cells and chemical hapten exposure. Stated time point: healthy volunteer bleed at 6 weeks. The total RNA was obtained from whole blood that was not fractionated.

This sequence joins TRBV6-1 and TRBJ2-7, with 7 bases identical to TRBD1. The TCR originated in a male donor in good health. Some clones in this sample may be carry-over from other donors' samples. The sequenced material came from whole blood. For the CDR3, the DNA is TGTGCCAGCAGGGGTCTAGGGGGCCTTAGCTCCTACGAGCAGTACTTC. It translates to CASRGLGGLSSYEQYF.